The sequence of this TCR beta chain was determined in a study of cytomegalovirus exposure and HLA in healthy donors. This PCR relied on a set of 60 Vbeta primers and 13 Jbeta primers. Sequenced by immunoSEQ multiplex PCR; TCRdb stores in-frame clones only, minus some. The sample carries tens of thousands of clones, 78% recorded once. Germline V CDR1 and CDR2: LNHDA, SQIVND (reference sequence). The CDR3 loop spans 14 amino acids. Germline trimming cut 6 bases from V and 5 bases from J; bases unmatched to any gene: 8. This receptor was obtained from a man aged 40-55 years in good health and CMV-seronegative. This chain joins TRBV19 and TRBJ2-7; 9 nucleotides line up with TRBD1. What was sequenced was PBMCs. The CDR3 DNA reads as TGTGCCAGTAGCCAGGACAGGGGTTTTGACGAGCAGTACTTC. It specifies CASSQDRGFDEQYF.